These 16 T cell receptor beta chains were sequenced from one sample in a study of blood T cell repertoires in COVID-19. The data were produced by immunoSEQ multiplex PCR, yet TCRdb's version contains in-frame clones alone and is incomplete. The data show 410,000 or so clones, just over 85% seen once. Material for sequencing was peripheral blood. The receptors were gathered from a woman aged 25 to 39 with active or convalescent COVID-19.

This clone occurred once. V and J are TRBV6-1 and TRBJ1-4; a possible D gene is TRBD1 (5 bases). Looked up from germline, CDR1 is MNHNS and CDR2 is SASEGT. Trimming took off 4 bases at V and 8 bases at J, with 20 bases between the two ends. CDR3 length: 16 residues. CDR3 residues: CASSGPLTAPWEKLFF. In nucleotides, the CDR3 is TGTGCCAGCAGTGGACCCCTGACAGCGCCATGGGAAAAACTGTTTTTT.

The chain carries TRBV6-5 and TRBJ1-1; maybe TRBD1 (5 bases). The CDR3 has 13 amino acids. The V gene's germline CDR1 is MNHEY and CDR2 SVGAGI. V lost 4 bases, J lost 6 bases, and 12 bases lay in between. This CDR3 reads CASSSQGFAEAFF. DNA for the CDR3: TGTGCCAGCAGTTCTCAGGGTTTCGCTGAAGCTTTCTTT.

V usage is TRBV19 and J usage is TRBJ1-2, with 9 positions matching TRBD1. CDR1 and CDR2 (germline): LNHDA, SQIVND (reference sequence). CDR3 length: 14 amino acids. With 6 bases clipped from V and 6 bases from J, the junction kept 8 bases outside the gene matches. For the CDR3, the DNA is TGTGCCAGTAGAAGCTACGGGACAGGGAATGGCTACACCTTC. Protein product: CASRSYGTGNGYTF.

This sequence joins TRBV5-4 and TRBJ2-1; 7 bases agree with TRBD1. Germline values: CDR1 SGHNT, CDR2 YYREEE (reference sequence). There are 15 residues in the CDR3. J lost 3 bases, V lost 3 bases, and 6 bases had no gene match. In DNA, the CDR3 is TGTGCCAGCAGCTCAACAGGGACAGACTACAATGAGCAGTTCTTC. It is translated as CASSSTGTDYNEQFF. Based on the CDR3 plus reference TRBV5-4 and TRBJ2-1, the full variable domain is ETGVTQSPTHLIKTRGQQVTLRCSSQSGHNTVSWYQQALGQGPQFIFQYYREEENGRGNFPPRFSGLQFPNYSSELNVNALELDDSALYLCASSSTGTDYNEQFFGPGTRLTVL.

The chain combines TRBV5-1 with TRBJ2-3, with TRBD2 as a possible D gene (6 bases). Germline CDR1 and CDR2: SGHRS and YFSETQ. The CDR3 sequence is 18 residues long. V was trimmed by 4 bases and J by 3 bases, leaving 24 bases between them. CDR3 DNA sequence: TGCGCCAGCAGCCGTTTATCCGGGACCGGGGGACCTACAGATACGCAGTATTTT. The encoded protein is CASSRLSGTGGPTDTQYF. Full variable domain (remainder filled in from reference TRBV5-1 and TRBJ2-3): KAGVTQTPRYLIKTRGQQVTLSCSPISGHRSVSWYQQTPGQGLQFLFEYFSETQRNKGNFPGRFSGRQFSNSRSEMNVSTLELGDSALYLCASSRLSGTGGPTDTQYFGPGTRLTVL.

CDR3 sequence: CASSPTRNEQFF. The CDR3 nucleotides read TGTGCCAGCAGCCCCACGCGCAATGAGCAGTTCTTC. The gene calls are TRBV12-3 or TRBV12-4 and TRBJ2-1; D is uncertain. V was pared by 6 bases and J by 6 bases, with 9 bases between. This CDR3 comprises 12 residues.

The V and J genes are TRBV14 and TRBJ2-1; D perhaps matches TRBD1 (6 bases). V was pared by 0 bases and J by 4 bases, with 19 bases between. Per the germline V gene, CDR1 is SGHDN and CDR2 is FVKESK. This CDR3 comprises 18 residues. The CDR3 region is CASSQDLVIRGNYNEQFF. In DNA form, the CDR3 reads TGTGCCAGCAGCCAAGATTTGGTGATTAGGGGGAATTACAATGAGCAGTTCTTC.

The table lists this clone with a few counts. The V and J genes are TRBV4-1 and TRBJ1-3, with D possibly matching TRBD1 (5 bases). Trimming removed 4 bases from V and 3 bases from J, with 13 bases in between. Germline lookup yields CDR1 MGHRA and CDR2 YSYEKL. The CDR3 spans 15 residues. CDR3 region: CASSRDWTFGNTIYF. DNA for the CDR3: TGCGCCAGCAGCCGAGACTGGACATTTGGAAACACCATATATTTT.

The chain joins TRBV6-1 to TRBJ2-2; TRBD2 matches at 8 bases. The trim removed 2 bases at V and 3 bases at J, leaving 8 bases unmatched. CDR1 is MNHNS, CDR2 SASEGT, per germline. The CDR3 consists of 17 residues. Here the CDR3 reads CASSEPAGVGYTGELFF. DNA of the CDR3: TGTGCCAGCAGTGAACCAGCGGGAGTTGGTTACACCGGGGAGCTGTTTTTT.

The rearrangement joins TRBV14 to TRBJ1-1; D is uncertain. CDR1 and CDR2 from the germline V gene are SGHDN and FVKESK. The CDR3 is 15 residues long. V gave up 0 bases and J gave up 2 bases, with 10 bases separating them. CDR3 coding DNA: TGTGCCAGCAGCCAAGATCTTTCCCTAAACACTGAAGCTTTCTTT. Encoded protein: CASSQDLSLNTEAFF.

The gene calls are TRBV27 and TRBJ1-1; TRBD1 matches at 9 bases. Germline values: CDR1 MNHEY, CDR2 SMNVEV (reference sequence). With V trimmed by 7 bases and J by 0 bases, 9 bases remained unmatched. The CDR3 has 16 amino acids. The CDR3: CASKRGTGRMNTEAFF. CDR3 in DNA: TGTGCCAGCAAGCGCGGGACAGGGAGGATGAACACTGAAGCTTTCTTT.

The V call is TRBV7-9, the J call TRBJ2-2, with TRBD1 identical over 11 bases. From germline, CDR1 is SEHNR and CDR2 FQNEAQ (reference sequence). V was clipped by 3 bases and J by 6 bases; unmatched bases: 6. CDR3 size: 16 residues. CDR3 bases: TGTGCCAGCAGCTTCAGCTCGGGACAGGGGGCCGGGGAGCTGTTTTTT. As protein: CASSFSSGQGAGELFF. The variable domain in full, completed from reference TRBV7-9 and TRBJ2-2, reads DTGVSQNPRHKITKRGQNVTFRCDPISEHNRLYWYRQTLGQGPEFLTYFQNEAQLEKSRLLSDRFSAERPKGSFSTLEIQRTEQGDSAMYLCASSFSSGQGAGELFFGEGSRLTVL.

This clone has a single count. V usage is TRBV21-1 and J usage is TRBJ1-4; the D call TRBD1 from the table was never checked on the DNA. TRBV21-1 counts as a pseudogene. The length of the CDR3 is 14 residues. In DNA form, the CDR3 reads TGTGCCAGCAGCACCAGGGGGCGCGGTGAAAAACTGTTTTTT. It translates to CASSTRGRGEKLFF.

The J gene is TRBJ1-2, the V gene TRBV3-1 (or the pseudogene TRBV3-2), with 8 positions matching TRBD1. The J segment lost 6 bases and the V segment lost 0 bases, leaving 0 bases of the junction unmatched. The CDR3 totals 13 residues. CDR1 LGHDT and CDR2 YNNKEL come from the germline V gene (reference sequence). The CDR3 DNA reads TGTGCCAGCAGCCAAGAGGACAGGGATGGCTACACCTTC. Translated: CASSQEDRDGYTF.

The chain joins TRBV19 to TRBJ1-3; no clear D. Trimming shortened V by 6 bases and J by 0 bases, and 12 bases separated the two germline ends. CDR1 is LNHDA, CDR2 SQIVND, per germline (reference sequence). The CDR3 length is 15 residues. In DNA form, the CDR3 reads TGTGCCAGTAGAGACCCGGGAAGCTCTGGAAACACCATATATTTT. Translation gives CASRDPGSSGNTIYF. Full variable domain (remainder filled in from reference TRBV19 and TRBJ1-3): DGGITQSPKYLFRKEGQNVTLSCEQNLNHDAMYWYRQDPGQGLRLIYYSQIVNDFQKGDIAEGYSVSREKKESFPLTVTSAQKNPTAFYLCASRDPGSSGNTIYFGEGSWLTVV.

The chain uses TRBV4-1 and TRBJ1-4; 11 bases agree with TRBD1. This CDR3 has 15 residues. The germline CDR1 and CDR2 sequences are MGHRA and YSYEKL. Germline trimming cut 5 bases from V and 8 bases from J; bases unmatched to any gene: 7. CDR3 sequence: CASSSSGTGGEKLFF. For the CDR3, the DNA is TGCGCCAGCAGCTCCTCCGGGACAGGGGGAGAAAAACTGTTTTTT.